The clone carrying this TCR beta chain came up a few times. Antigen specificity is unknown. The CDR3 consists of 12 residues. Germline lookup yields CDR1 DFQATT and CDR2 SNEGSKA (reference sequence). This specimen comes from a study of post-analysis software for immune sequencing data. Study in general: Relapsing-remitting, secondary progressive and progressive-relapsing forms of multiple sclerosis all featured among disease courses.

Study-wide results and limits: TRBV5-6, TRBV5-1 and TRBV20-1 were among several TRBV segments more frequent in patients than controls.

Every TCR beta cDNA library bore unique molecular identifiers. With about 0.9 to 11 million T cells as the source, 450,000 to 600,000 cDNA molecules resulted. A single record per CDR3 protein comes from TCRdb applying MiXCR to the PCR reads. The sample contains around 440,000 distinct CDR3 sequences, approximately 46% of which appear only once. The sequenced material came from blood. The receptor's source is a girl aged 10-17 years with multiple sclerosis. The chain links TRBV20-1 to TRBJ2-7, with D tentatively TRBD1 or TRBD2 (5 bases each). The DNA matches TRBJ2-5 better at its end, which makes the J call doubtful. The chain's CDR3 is CSAPAQRGTQYF. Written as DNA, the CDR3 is TGCAGTGCCCCCGCTCAGAGGGGGACCCAGTACTTC.